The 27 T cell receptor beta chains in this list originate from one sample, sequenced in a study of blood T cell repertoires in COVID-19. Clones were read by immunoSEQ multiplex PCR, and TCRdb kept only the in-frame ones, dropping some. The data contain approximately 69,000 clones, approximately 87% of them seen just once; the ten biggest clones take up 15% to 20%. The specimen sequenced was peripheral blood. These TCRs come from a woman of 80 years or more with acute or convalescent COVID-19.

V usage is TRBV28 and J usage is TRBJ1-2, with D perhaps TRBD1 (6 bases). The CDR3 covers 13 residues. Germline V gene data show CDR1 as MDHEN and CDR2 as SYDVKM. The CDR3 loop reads CGAMEGGGYGYTF. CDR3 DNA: TGTGGGGCTATGGAGGGGGGAGGGTATGGCTACACCTTC.

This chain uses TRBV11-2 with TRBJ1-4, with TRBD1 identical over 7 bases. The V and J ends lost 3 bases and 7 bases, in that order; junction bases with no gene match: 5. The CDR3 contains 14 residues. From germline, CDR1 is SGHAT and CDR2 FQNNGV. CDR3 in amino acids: CASSFRQGPEKLFF. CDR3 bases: TGTGCCAGCAGCTTTCGACAGGGTCCTGAAAAACTGTTTTTT.

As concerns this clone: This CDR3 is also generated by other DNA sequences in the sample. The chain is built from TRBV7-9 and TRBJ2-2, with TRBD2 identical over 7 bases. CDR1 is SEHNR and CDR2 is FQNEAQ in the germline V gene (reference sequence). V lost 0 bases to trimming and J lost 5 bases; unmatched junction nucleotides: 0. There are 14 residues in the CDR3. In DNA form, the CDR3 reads TGTGCCAGCAGCTTAGCGGGAGGGACCGGGGAGCTGTTTTTT. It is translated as CASSLAGGTGELFF. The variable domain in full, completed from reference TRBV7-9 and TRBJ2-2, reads DTGVSQNPRHKITKRGQNVTFRCDPISEHNRLYWYRQTLGQGPEFLTYFQNEAQLEKSRLLSDRFSAERPKGSFSTLEIQRTEQGDSAMYLCASSLAGGTGELFFGEGSRLTVL.

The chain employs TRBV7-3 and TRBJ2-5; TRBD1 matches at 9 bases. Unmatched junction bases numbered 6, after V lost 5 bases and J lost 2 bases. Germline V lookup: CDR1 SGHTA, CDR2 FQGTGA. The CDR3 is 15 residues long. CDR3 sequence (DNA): TGTGCCAGCAGCACGGGACAGGGTCCACAAGAGACCCAGTACTTC. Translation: CASSTGQGPQETQYF.

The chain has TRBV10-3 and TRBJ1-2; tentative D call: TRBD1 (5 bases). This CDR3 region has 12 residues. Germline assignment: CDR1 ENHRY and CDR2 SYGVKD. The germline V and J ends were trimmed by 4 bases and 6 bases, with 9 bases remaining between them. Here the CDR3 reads CAISGQKNGYTF. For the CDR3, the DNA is TGTGCCATCAGTGGACAGAAGAATGGCTACACCTTC.

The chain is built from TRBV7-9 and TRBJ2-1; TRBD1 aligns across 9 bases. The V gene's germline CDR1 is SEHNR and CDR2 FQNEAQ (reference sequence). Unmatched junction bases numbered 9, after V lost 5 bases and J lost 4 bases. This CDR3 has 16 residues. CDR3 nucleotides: TGTGCCAGCAGCCCGCAGGGGACAGGGATTTACAATGAGCAGTTCTTC. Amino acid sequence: CASSPQGTGIYNEQFF.

In DNA form, the CDR3 reads TGTGCCAGCAGCCAGGACTGGACCGGGGAGCTGTTTTTT. Its translation: CASSQDWTGELFF. V gene TRBV7-6 combines with J gene TRBJ2-2, with D maybe TRBD2 (5 bases). Germline CDR1 reads SGHVS; CDR2 reads FNYEAQ. Trimming took off 5 bases at V and 5 bases at J, with 9 bases between the two ends. The CDR3 length is 13 residues.

CDR3 protein: CASSHSGPSYGYTF. Written as DNA, the CDR3 is TGTGCCAGCAGCCACTCAGGGCCATCCTATGGCTACACCTTC. This chain links TRBV3-1 (or the pseudogene TRBV3-2) with TRBJ1-2; TRBD1 might be the D (5 bases). The CDR3 length is 14 residues. The V and J ends lost 3 bases and 4 bases respectively, with 12 bases between them. Germline CDR1 is LGHDT and CDR2 is YNNKEL (reference sequence).

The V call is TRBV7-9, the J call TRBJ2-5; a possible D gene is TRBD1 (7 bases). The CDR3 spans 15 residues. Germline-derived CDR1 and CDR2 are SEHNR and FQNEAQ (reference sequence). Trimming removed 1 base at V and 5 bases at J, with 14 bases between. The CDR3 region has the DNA TGTGCCAGCAGCTTAGGAGGGGGCGCGGGGGAGACCCAGTACTTC. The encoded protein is CASSLGGGAGETQYF.

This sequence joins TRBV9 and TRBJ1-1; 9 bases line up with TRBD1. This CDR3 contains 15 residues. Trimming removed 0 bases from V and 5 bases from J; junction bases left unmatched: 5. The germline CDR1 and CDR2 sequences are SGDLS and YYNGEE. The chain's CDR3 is CASSVDLGQGTEAFF. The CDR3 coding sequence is TGTGCCAGCAGCGTAGACCTCGGACAGGGGACTGAAGCTTTCTTT.

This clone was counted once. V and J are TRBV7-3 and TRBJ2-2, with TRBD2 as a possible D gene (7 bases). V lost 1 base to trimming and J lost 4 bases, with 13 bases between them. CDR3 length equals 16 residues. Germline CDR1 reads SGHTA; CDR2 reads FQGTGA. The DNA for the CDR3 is TGTGCCAGCAGCTTAATATCGGGGGGCCTCACCGGGGAGCTGTTTTTT. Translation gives CASSLISGGLTGELFF.

CDR3 amino acids: CASSSTGQGGEKLFF. CDR3 sequence (DNA): TGTGCCAGCAGTTCTACGGGACAGGGTGGTGAAAAACTGTTTTTT. This sequence joins TRBV25-1 and TRBJ1-4; 9 nucleotides agree with TRBD1. CDR3 size: 15 residues. The ends lost 5 bases at V and 7 bases at J; junction bases unmatched: 8. Germline CDR1 and CDR2: MGHDK and SYGVNS.

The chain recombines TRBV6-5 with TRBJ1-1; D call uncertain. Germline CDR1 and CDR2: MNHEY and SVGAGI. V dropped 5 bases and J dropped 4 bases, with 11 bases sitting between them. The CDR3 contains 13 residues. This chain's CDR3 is CASSSLRGTEAFF. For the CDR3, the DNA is TGTGCCAGCAGTAGTCTTCGGGGCACTGAAGCTTTCTTT.

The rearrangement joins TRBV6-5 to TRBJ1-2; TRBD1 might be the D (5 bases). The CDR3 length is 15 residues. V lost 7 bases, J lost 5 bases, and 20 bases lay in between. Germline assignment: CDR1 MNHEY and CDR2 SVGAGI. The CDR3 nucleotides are TGTGCCAGCAAGGGCGAGACAGCTGACAAGTATGGCTACACCTTC. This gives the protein CASKGETADKYGYTF.

CDR3 region: CATSRDRLGVDTQYF. The CDR3 DNA reads TGTGCCACCAGCAGAGATCGGTTAGGGGTGGATACGCAGTATTTT. The gene calls are TRBV15 and TRBJ2-3, with D perhaps TRBD1 (5 bases). The V gene's germline CDR1 is LNHNV and CDR2 YYDKDF (reference sequence). CDR3 length equals 15 residues. The ends were cut back, 0 bases at V and 6 bases at J, with 13 bases in the middle.

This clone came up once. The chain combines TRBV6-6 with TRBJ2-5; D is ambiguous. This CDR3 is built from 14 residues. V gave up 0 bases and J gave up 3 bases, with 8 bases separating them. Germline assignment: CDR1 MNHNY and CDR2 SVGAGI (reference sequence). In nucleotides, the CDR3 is TGTGCCAGCAGTTACTCGGGCAGAAAAGAGACCCAGTACTTC. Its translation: CASSYSGRKETQYF.

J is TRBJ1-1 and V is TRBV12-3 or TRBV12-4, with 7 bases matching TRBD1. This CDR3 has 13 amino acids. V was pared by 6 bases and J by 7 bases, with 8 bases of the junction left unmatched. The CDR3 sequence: CASSTPWDSEAFF. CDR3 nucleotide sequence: TGTGCCAGCAGCACCCCATGGGACAGTGAAGCTTTCTTT.

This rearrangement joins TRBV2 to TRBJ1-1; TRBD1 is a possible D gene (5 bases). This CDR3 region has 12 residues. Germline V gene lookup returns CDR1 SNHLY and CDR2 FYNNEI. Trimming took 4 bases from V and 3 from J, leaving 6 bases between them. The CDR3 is CASSGGDTEAFF. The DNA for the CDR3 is TGTGCCAGCAGTGGGGGGGACACTGAAGCTTTCTTT.

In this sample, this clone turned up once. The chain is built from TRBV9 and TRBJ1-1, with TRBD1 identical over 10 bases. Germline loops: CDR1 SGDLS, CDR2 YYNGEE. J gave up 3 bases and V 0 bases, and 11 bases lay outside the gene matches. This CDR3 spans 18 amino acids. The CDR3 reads CASSVDIGTGVVHTEAFF. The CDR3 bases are TGTGCCAGCAGCGTAGATATAGGGACAGGGGTGGTGCACACTGAAGCTTTCTTT. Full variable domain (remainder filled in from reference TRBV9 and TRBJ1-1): DSGVTQTPKHLITATGQRVTLRCSPRSGDLSVYWYQQSLDQGLQFLIQYYNGEERAKGNILERFSAQQFPDLHSELNLSSLELGDSALYFCASSVDIGTGVVHTEAFFGQGTRLTVV.

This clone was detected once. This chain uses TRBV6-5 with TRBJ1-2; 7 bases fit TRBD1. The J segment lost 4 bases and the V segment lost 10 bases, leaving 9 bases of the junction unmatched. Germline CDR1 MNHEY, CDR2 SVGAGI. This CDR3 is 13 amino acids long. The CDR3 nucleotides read TGTGCCACCCGGACAGGTAACTTCTATGGCTACACCTTC. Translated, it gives CATRTGNFYGYTF.

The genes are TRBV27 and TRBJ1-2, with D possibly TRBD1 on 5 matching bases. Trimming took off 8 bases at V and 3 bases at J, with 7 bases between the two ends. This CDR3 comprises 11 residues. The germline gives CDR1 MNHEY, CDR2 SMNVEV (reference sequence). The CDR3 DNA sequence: TGTGCCAGCGGCAGGGACTATGGCTACACCTTC. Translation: CASGRDYGYTF.

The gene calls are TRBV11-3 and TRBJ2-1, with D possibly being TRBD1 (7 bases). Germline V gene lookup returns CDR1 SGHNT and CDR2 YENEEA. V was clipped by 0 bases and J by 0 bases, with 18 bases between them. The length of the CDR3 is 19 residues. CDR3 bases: TGTGCCAGCAGCTTAGAGGGGAGGCTTGGGGACAGCTCCTACAATGAGCAGTTCTTC. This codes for CASSLEGRLGDSSYNEQFF.

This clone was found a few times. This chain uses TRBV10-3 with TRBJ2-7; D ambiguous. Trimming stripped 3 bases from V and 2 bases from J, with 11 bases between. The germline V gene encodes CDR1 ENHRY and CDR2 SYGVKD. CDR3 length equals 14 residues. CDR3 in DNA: TGTGCCATCAGTGACGCCCTAGGCGCCTACGAGCAGTACTTC. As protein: CAISDALGAYEQYF.

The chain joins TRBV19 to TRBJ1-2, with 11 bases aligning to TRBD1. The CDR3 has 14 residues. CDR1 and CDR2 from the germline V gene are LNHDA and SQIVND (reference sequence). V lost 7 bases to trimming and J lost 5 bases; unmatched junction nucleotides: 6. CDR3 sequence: CASNPDRGHYGYTF. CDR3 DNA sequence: TGTGCCAGTAACCCGGACAGGGGGCATTATGGCTACACCTTC.

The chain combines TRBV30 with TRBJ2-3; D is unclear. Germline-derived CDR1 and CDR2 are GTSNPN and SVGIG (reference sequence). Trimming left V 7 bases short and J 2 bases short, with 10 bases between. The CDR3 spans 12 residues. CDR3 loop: CAYKQDTDTQYF. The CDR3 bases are TGTGCCTACAAACAAGACACAGATACGCAGTATTTT. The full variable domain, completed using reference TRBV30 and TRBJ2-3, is SQTIHQWPATLVQPVGSPLSLECTVEGTSNPNLYWYRQAAGRGLQLLFYSVGIGQISSEVPQNLSASRPQDRQFILSSKKLLLSDSGFYLCAYKQDTDTQYFGPGTRLTVL.

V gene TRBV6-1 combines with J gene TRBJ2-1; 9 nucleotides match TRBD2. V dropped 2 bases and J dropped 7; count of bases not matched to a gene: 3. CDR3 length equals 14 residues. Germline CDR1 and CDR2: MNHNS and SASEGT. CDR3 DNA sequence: TGTGCCAGCAGTGAACTAGCGGGGAGTAATGAGCAGTTCTTC. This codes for CASSELAGSNEQFF.

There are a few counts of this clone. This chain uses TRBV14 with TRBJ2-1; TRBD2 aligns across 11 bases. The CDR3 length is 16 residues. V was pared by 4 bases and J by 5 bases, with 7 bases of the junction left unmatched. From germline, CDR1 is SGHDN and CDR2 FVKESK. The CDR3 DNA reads TGTGCCAGCAGCCGCCTAGCGGGAGGCTTGAACAATGAGCAGTTCTTC. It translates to CASSRLAGGLNNEQFF.